This TCR beta chain was sequenced during a study of HIV-infected patients and healthy controls (dated by TCRdb to between 2012 and 2015). Looking at the study overall: The question the study tested was whether immune perturbation and reconstitution could be captured by deep TCR repertoire sequencing of small blood samples from HIV patients. General findings and caveats noted by the study authors: The use of whole blood limited sequencing depth and precluded separation of the dynamics of distinct T-cell subpopulations. Slight age and sex profile differences between the study cohorts did not explain the observed diversity differences. HIV-infected repertoires had significantly higher mean Gini indices than controls, possibly reflecting oligoclonality. Mean usage differed significantly between HIV-infected patients and controls for eight alpha and eight beta V genes. Roughly threefold more distinct CDR3s and higher Shannon diversity were observed in healthy control repertoires than in untreated HIV+ repertoires. During therapy, HIV-associated CDR3s significantly decreased in frequency, while CMV-associated CDR3s did not change significantly, though most became more frequent. Alpha-chain CDR3s from MAIT cells occurred at high frequency in healthy controls but were severely depleted in HIV+ repertoires. The study did not determine donor HLA types. Differing numbers of distinct sequences in patients and controls hindered comparison, and size-matching assigned excessive weight to rare events in the HIV-infected data. Both the Jaccard index and the count of highly shared sequences showed that healthy controls shared more CDR3s between individuals than HIV+ patients did. In HIV-infected patients, the apparent post-therapy recovery of the Gini index was not replicated in size-matched repertoire data. Processing was restricted to sixteen HIV-infected individuals, which the authors judged to be a major constraint on the generalizability of the findings. The pairing of alpha and beta chains was not determined in the samples.

Using SuperScript III with primers targeting the alpha and beta constant regions, 500 to 550 ng of RNA was reverse transcribed. Separate alpha and beta chain libraries were generated by chain-specific third strand synthesis with multiplexing indices. The protocol used a single primer pair to amplify all rearrangements within a chain, which avoided primer bias, and attached molecular barcodes to each cDNA molecule. The SP2 sequencing primer site and a random hexamer were carried on a 5' RACE adapter, to which purified cDNA was joined by T4 RNA Ligase 1. The authors primed second strand synthesis from the SP2 site with Phusion polymerase and used slow temperature ramps to favor optimal annealing. Joined together, two random hexamer sequences that had both been added before amplification formed the 12-nucleotide barcode of each molecule. A short first PCR added P5 and P7 adapter elements plus a second index, followed by an approximately 24-cycle amplification PCR with P5s and P7 primers. In total the libraries went through roughly 26 PCR cycles, after which the libraries were quantified on a Qubit, sized on a Bioanalyzer, and diluted to around 4 nM. Sequencing of the normalized libraries was performed on an Illumina MiSeq with 2 x 250 paired-end kits. Reverse transcription reactions were cleaned up on MinElute columns and eluted into around 10 ul Tris-Cl. Adapter ligations ran for around 20 hours at 16 degrees C and were afterwards cleaned with AMPure XP beads at a 1:1 ratio. The original methods were these. Demultiplexed FASTQ files were processed with a modified Decombinator that output V, J, insert and barcode information. Sequences that shared a barcode but differed from the dominant sequence were discarded as errors, and original cDNA molecules were estimated by counting barcodes clustered at Levenshtein distance 3. Downstream analyses used R packages ineq, vegan, igraph and RCytoscape, with IMGT nomenclature and CDR3 definitions. V gene usage was calculated across distinct sequences, with every TCR tallied a single time to avoid skew from clonal expansion. Similarity networks connected unique CDR3 amino acid sequences within a donor whenever two sequences differed by a single Levenshtein edit. The authors compiled published HIV-specific CDR3s (approximately 90 alpha, more than 650 beta) and CMV-specific CDR3s (about 14 alpha, 200 to 300 beta) and searched for them in the repertoires. Lower sequence numbers were not the cause of the decreased diversity in patients, as random subsampling to size-matched repertoires showed. In-frame beta chains were kept once TCRdb had trimmed the public reads at Q25 with fastp and called clones with MiXCR. Every CDR3 protein is listed once, alongside the most common genes and DNA of its rows. TCRdb, rather than the study authors, made the V and J calls. The table for this sample lists tens of thousands of distinct CDR3 sequences; 8% to 10% of them were counted only once. The top ten clonotypes cover approximately 4.2% of the sample.

This clonotype was recorded many times. The antigen it recognizes is unknown. No qualities accompany the bases; no much larger clone lies one base away. The germline ends are 11 bases apart after V is trimmed by 3 bases and J by 6 bases. Via the germline V gene (reference sequence), CDR1 is SGHAT and CDR2 FQDESV. The CDR3 starts with the cysteine, ends with the phenylalanine, and has 13 residues. Solely the CDR3 DNA is kept, with 39 bases framed from the first base. Whole blood was used without cell fractionation, so the repertoire reflected all unsorted peripheral T cells. As controls, ten healthy donors without infection were sampled, and about 40% of the ten donors were sampled a second time approximately 14 weeks later. For RNA extraction, 2.5 to 3 ml of peripheral blood was drawn into Tempus tubes. Residual genomic DNA was removed with the TURBO-DNase kit and globin mRNA was depleted with GLOBINclear.

The chain employs TRBV11-1 and TRBJ1-1, with the D gene not clear enough to name. This clonotype originated in an adult in good health. Material: blood. CDR3 protein: CASSLEGRAEAFF. The bases are TGTGCCAGCAGCTTGGAAGGGAGGGCTGAAGCTTTCTTT.